A selection of T cell receptor beta chains follows, all from one sample in a study of cytomegalovirus exposure and HLA in healthy donors. The assay was immunoSEQ multiplex PCR, and TCRdb's table has in-frame clones only and misses some. The sample lists a few hundred thousand clones; 80% to 95% were seen once. The sample comprised PBMCs. The receptors derive from a girl aged 2 to 10 in good health and CMV-seronegative. CDR3s include the opening cysteine and the closing phenylalanine or tryptophan. The D gene is left open where the match is weak. Only some rows state a clone size, as once, few, many or a class for expanded clones.

J gene	D gene	CDR3 length	clone size	V gene	CDR3 DNA	CDR3 protein
TRBJ2-5	.	13	.	TRBV6-5	TGTGCCAGCAGTAACAGGGTGGGAGAGACCCAGTACTTC	CASSNRVGETQYF
TRBJ2-5	TRBD1	14	.	TRBV6-5	TGTGCCAGCAGTAACGGACAGGGCGAAAAGACCCAGTACTTC	CASSNGQGEKTQYF
TRBJ1-2	TRBD1	13	.	TRBV6-6	TGTGCCAGCAGGTCGGGGACAGAGGTCGGCTACACCTTC	CASRSGTEVGYTF
TRBJ1-1	.	14	.	TRBV27	TGTGCCAGCGAAAGATTCAGGGGAGACACTGAAGCTTTCTTT	CASERFRGDTEAFF
TRBJ2-1	.	17	.	TRBV10-3	TGTGCCATCAGTGAAAGCCCCTCCGGCAGGGGGGTAAATGAGCAGTTCTTC	CAISESPSGRGVNEQFF
TRBJ1-2	.	16	.	TRBV15	TGTGCCACCAGCGGCCCGAACAGGGCTCTAGACTATGGCTACACCTTC	CATSGPNRALDYGYTF
TRBJ1-5	.	15	.	TRBV28	TGTGCCAGCAGTTTAGGTAACAGGGATCATCAGCCCCAGCATTTT	CASSLGNRDHQPQHF
TRBJ2-3	.	15	.	TRBV4-1	TGCGCCAGCAGCCAAGTTAACTCACCCACAGATACGCAGTATTTT	CASSQVNSPTDTQYF
TRBJ1-1	.	13	.	TRBV7-8	TGTGCCAGCAGCCCGCATCCACTAACTGAAGCTTTCTTT	CASSPHPLTEAFF
TRBJ2-3	TRBD2	15	.	TRBV6-5	TGTGCCAGCAAACGACTAGCGGGGGACGCAGATACGCAGTATTTT	CASKRLAGDADTQYF
TRBJ1-5	.	15	.	TRBV28	TGTGCCAGCAGTTTATCAGGATATAGCAATCAGCCCCAGCATTTT	CASSLSGYSNQPQHF
TRBJ2-1	TRBD1	14	.	TRBV5-1	TGCGCCAGCAGCTTGGAGGGACAGTACAATGAGCAGTTCTTC	CASSLEGQYNEQFF
TRBJ1-1	.	13	once	TRBV27	TGTGCCAGCAGTTTATCGGGCCATGGTGAAGCTTTCTTT	CASSLSGHGEAFF
TRBJ2-7	TRBD2	16	.	TRBV5-1	TGCGCCAGCAGCCCCGCAGGGCGGGAGTCCCCCTACGAGCAGTACTTC	CASSPAGRESPYEQYF
TRBJ2-5	TRBD2	15	.	TRBV11-2	TGTGCCAGCAGCTTATCGGGGGGGCCCATAGAGACCCAGTACTTC	CASSLSGGPIETQYF
TRBJ2-3	TRBD1	18	.	TRBV25-1	TGTGCCAGCAGTGAAGGACGGGACAGGGGTGGGGGAAGGGATACGCAGTATTTT	CASSEGRDRGGGRDTQYF
TRBJ2-1	.	16	.	TRBV4-1	TGCGCCAGCAGCCAAGAGCAGGGCAGGTCCTACAATGAGCAGTTCTTC	CASSQEQGRSYNEQFF
TRBJ1-1	.	11	.	TRBV6-5	TGTGCCAGCATGGCGGGAATTCAAGCTTTCTTT	CASMAGIQAFF
TRBJ1-6	.	15	.	TRBV28	TGTGCCAGCACCTGGGGCAGTTTGGGTAATTCACCCCTCCACTTT	CASTWGSLGNSPLHF
TRBJ2-3	TRBD2	17	.	TRBV6-1	TGTGCCAGCAGTGAGAGACTAGCGGGGGGAGGCACAGATACGCAGTATTTT	CASSERLAGGGTDTQYF
TRBJ1-3	.	15	.	TRBV5-5	TGTGCCAGCAGCTTGGCCGATTTAGCTGGAAACACCATATATTTT	CASSLADLAGNTIYF
TRBJ1-5	.	14	.	TRBV2	TGTGCCAGCAGTGGGACACCTACGAATCAGCCCCAGCATTTT	CASSGTPTNQPQHF
TRBJ1-1	TRBD1	15	few	TRBV6-5	TGTGCCAGCAGACGACAGGGGAGGGTGGACACTGAAGCTTTCTTT	CASRRQGRVDTEAFF
TRBJ2-7	.	13	once	TRBV27	TGTGCCAGCTCGGTCGGGGAGCCCTACGAGCAGTACTTC	CASSVGEPYEQYF
TRBJ2-3	TRBD1	15	.	TRBV11-2	TGTGCCAGCAGCCCGGATACAGGGGGCATGGATACGCAGTATTTT	CASSPDTGGMDTQYF
TRBJ2-7	TRBD2	16	.	TRBV28	TGTGCCAGCAGTTTATGGGGGGAGGGTGCCCCCTACGAGCAGTACTTC	CASSLWGEGAPYEQYF
TRBJ2-1	TRBD2	15	.	TRBV2	TGTGCCAGCAGTGAAGAACTAGCGGGAGGCCCGGAGCAGTTCTTC	CASSEELAGGPEQFF
TRBJ1-1	.	13	once	TRBV6-6	TGTGCCAGCAGTTACGCACAGAACACTGAAGCTTTCTTT	CASSYAQNTEAFF
TRBJ1-1	.	16	.	TRBV30	TGTGCCTGGAGTTGGGGACGGCTGGGGGGGAACACTGAAGCTTTCTTT	CAWSWGRLGGNTEAFF
TRBJ1-1	TRBD1	15	.	TRBV10-3	TGTGCCATCACCAGTGCAGGACAGGGGAACACTGAAGCTTTCTTT	CAITSAGQGNTEAFF
TRBJ1-3	TRBD1	15	.	TRBV13	TGTGCCAGCAGCTCAAAGGGACAGCCGGCGGACACCATATATTTT	CASSSKGQPADTIYF
TRBJ1-4	.	14	.	TRBV6-1	TGTGCCAGCACGCCTGAGGGTATTAATGAAAAACTGTTTTTT	CASTPEGINEKLFF
TRBJ2-1	TRBD1	14	.	TRBV6-5	TGTGCCAGCAGTCCTCTAGGGACAGGGGTTGAGCAGTTCTTC	CASSPLGTGVEQFF
TRBJ2-3	TRBD2	15	.	TRBV10-3	TGTGCCATCAGTGAGTCGGCGGGGGGGACAGATACGCAGTATTTT	CAISESAGGTDTQYF
TRBJ1-1	.	13	once	TRBV28	TGTGCCAGCAGTTTACCGGGGAACACTGAAGCTTTCTTT	CASSLPGNTEAFF
TRBJ2-7	.	16	.	TRBV11-2	TGTGCCAGCAGCTCTGTCCACGGGGACTTCCCCTACGAGCAGTACTTC	CASSSVHGDFPYEQYF
TRBJ1-1	.	12	.	TRBV14	TGTGCCAGCAGGAGACAGGACACTGAAGCTTTCTTT	CASRRQDTEAFF
TRBJ1-5	.	14	.	TRBV4-2	TGTGCCAGCAGCCTACCGAGTAGCTTGGAGCCCCAGCATTTT	CASSLPSSLEPQHF
TRBJ2-5	.	13	.	TRBV29-1	TGCAGCGTTGGACGGAGGCTCGGGGAGACCCAGTACTTC	CSVGRRLGETQYF
TRBJ2-7	TRBD1	16	once	TRBV27	TGTGCCAGCAGCACCCAGGGACAGGGGAATACCTACGAGCAGTACTTC	CASSTQGQGNTYEQYF
TRBJ1-4	TRBD1	13	.	TRBV15	TGTGCCGTCCCGGGACAGGGAAATGAAAAACTGTTTTTT	CAVPGQGNEKLFF
TRBJ2-1	TRBD2	19	.	TRBV19	TGTGCCAGTAGTATACTCGGGGCTAGCGGGATAACCTTTGACAATGAGCAGTTCTTC	CASSILGASGITFDNEQFF
TRBJ1-2	.	16	.	TRBV28	TGTGCCAGCAGTTTCTTGCGAGGGTTACAGAACTATGGCTACACCTTC	CASSFLRGLQNYGYTF
TRBJ1-2	.	13	.	TRBV5-1	TGCGCCAGCAGCTACCGGGACACGGAGGGCTACACCTTC	CASSYRDTEGYTF
TRBJ2-5	.	13	.	TRBV6-1	TGTGCCAGCACTGCACTAGCCCTAGGGACCCAGTACTTC	CASTALALGTQYF
TRBJ1-4	.	12	.	TRBV4-2	TGTGCCAGCAGCCCCTTTAATGAAAAACTGTTTTTT	CASSPFNEKLFF
TRBJ2-1	.	17	.	TRBV6-4	TGTGCCAGCAGTAGATCCCCCTTGACCGAGAGGTACAATGAGCAGTTCTTC	CASSRSPLTERYNEQFF
TRBJ1-1	TRBD1	14	.	TRBV6-5	TGTGCCAGCAGTCTAGTAGCAGGGGGCACTGAAGCTTTCTTT	CASSLVAGGTEAFF
TRBJ2-3	TRBD2	18	.	TRBV10-2	TGCGCCAGTTCCGGGACTAGCGGGGGGGCTGTGGTCACAGATACGCAGTATTTT	CASSGTSGGAVVTDTQYF
TRBJ2-3	TRBD2	18	few	TRBV4-1	TGCGCCAGCAGCCAAGCCGGGGGGACTAACCTGGCTACAGATACGCAGTATTTT	CASSQAGGTNLATDTQYF
TRBJ1-2	TRBD1	17	.	TRBV15	TGTGCCACCAGCAGAGATTGGGGAGAAGACAGGGGGTATGGCTACACCTTC	CATSRDWGEDRGYGYTF
TRBJ1-2	TRBD1	13	.	TRBV28	TGTGCCAGCAGGGTGACAGGGCCTTGGGGCTACACCTTC	CASRVTGPWGYTF
TRBJ1-4	.	16	once	TRBV5-8	TGTGCCAGCAGCGCTACTTTCCAGACTCCTAATGAAAAACTGTTTTTT	CASSATFQTPNEKLFF
TRBJ1-4	TRBD1	15	.	TRBV5-4	TGTGCCAGCAGCTTCCCGGGACAGCCCCATGAAAAACTGTTTTTT	CASSFPGQPHEKLFF
TRBJ2-3	TRBD2	16	.	TRBV27	TGTGCCAGCAGTTTGCTAGCGGGGGGTAGCACAGATACGCAGTATTTT	CASSLLAGGSTDTQYF
TRBJ2-1	TRBD2	14	.	TRBV7-2	TGTGCCAGCAGCTTAGGGGGTCTAGCGGGGGAGCAGTTCTTC	CASSLGGLAGEQFF